Listed below are T cell receptor beta chains from one sample, sequenced in a study of blood T cells in healthy people across ages. TCRdb processed the 5' RACE reads anew with MiXCR; each CDR3 protein has one entry. The table lists roughly 1,100,000 distinct CDR3 sequences, 20% to 25% of them singletons. The data were also submitted as part of a second study, on T cells of mothers and their children.

The sample was blood. These receptors all stem from a girl aged 2-9 years in good health. Each CDR3 is given with its conserved first and last residue. The order of the fields is CDR3 DNA, CDR3 protein, D gene, clone size, J gene, V gene. A D gene is named only where the DNA matches it firmly. A row's size may be missing; if present it is once, few, many or a size class.

TGTGCCACCAGTTCCTGGACAGGGGCCCATGAGCAGTTCTTC	CATSSWTGAHEQFF	TRBD1	.	TRBJ2-1	TRBV24-1
TGTGCCAGCAGTTTCGGTTTCGGGGGTTGGGAGACCCAGTACTTC	CASSFGFGGWETQYF	.	few	TRBJ2-5	TRBV12-3/TRBV12-4
TGTGCCAGCAGCTTGTCCAGTGGCACAGATACGCAGTATTTT	CASSLSSGTDTQYF	.	few	TRBJ2-3	TRBV5-5
TGCGCCAGCAGCTCTCGGGAGGGATGGGGAGCTAACTATGGCTACACCTTC	CASSSREGWGANYGYTF	.	few	TRBJ1-2	TRBV5-1
TGTGCCAGCAGCCAAGGGCGCGGAAACAATGAGCAGTTCTTC	CASSQGRGNNEQFF	.	few	TRBJ2-1	TRBV14
TGTGCCAGTAGTTGGCCAAATCAGCCCCAGCATTTT	CASSWPNQPQHF	.	.	TRBJ1-5	TRBV19
TGCAGCGTTGACGAGACAGGGGCCTCCGAGCAGTACTTC	CSVDETGASEQYF	TRBD1	once	TRBJ2-7	TRBV29-1
TGTGCCAGCAGCCAAGACTCCCGAGGCTACACCTTC	CASSQDSRGYTF	.	.	TRBJ1-2	TRBV3-1
TGTGCCAGCAGTGCGAACCCTACAGTTGCGGGTTCCTACAATGAGCAGTTCTTC	CASSANPTVAGSYNEQFF	.	.	TRBJ2-1	TRBV7-9
TGTGCCACTAGGGGGAGTAACAATGAGCAGTTCTTC	CATRGSNNEQFF	.	.	TRBJ2-1	TRBV28
TGTGCCAGCAGTTCTGACAGGGGCTCGGCTGGGGCCAACGTCCTGACTTTC	CASSSDRGSAGANVLTF	TRBD1	.	TRBJ2-6	TRBV11-3
TGCGCCAGCAGCCAGGGTTACTCCTACGAGCAGTACTTC	CASSQGYSYEQYF	.	.	TRBJ2-7	TRBV4-1
TGCAGCGTTGCGCGGGGGCTGACTGAAGCTTTCTTT	CSVARGLTEAFF	.	.	TRBJ1-1	TRBV29-1
TGCAGTGCCCCCCTAAGGGAAGGGAGTCTGCGAGGCTACACCTTC	CSAPLREGSLRGYTF	.	.	TRBJ1-2	TRBV20-1
TGCGCCAGCGCCCCCCAGCTGCCTTCCTACGAGCAGTACTTC	CASAPQLPSYEQYF	.	.	TRBJ2-7	TRBV5-1
TGTGCCAGCAGTGAAGCGCTTGCCGGGGCCAACGTCCTGACTTTC	CASSEALAGANVLTF	.	few	TRBJ2-6	TRBV6-1
TGTGCCACCAGCAGTGGACAGGGAGAATATGAGCAGTTCTTC	CATSSGQGEYEQFF	TRBD1	few	TRBJ2-1	TRBV15
TGCAGTGCGTCACTAGCGGTCCAAGAGACCCAGTACTTC	CSASLAVQETQYF	TRBD2	.	TRBJ2-5	TRBV20-1
TGTGCCAGCAGTCTCGGACTAGCGGGAGTCACGCAGTATTTT	CASSLGLAGVTQYF	TRBD2	.	TRBJ2-3	TRBV27
TGCAGTGCCGAGACCGAGCGGGGGGGCCAAACAGATACGCAGTATTTT	CSAETERGGQTDTQYF	TRBD2	.	TRBJ2-3	TRBV20-1
TGTGCCAGCAGCTTTTACAGGGGGGGCTTATTGAACACTGAAGCTTTCTTT	CASSFYRGGLLNTEAFF	TRBD1	few	TRBJ1-1	TRBV7-9
TGCAGCGTTGAAAGGACGACGACGGGGGCCTACGAGCAGTACTTC	CSVERTTTGAYEQYF	.	.	TRBJ2-7	TRBV29-1
TGCAGTGCTAGAGAAGAGGTATCGGCTGAAGCTTTCTTT	CSAREEVSAEAFF	.	few	TRBJ1-1	TRBV20-1
TGCGCCAGCAGCCGGGACGCGGGTGAAAAACTGTTTTTT	CASSRDAGEKLFF	.	.	TRBJ1-4	TRBV5-1
TGTGCCAGCAGTTTCTTTTTGGCCAGTAGGGCAACTAATGAAAAACTGTTTTTT	CASSFFLASRATNEKLFF	.	few	TRBJ1-4	TRBV12-3/TRBV12-4
TGTGCCAGCACCCCCCGGGACCCCGTAGGAGATACGCAGTATTTT	CASTPRDPVGDTQYF	.	.	TRBJ2-3	TRBV28
TGTGCCAGCAGTGAACGTGGGGGCTCATACGAGCAGTACTTC	CASSERGGSYEQYF	.	.	TRBJ2-7	TRBV25-1
TGTGCCAGCAGCTTCCGGGACAGGGGTAGCGGCTATGGCTACACCTTC	CASSFRDRGSGYGYTF	TRBD1	few	TRBJ1-2	TRBV5-5
TGTGCCAGCAGCTCGCCCAGACAGCTTTCAGAGACCCAGTACTTC	CASSSPRQLSETQYF	.	.	TRBJ2-5	TRBV27
TGCGCCAGCAGCTTTAGAAATAATGAAAAACTGTTTTTT	CASSFRNNEKLFF	.	.	TRBJ1-4	TRBV4-3
TGTGCCAGCAGCCCGGGACAGGAACGTCTCCGGGCGAACAATGAGCAGTTCTTC	CASSPGQERLRANNEQFF	TRBD1	few	TRBJ2-1	TRBV7-9
TGCGCCAGTGTAGGTCCGGGGGACATTCAGTACTTC	CASVGPGDIQYF	.	few	TRBJ2-4	TRBV5-1
TGCAGCGTCGTGGGACAGGGGGCCCGGGAGACCCAGTACTTC	CSVVGQGARETQYF	TRBD1	few	TRBJ2-5	TRBV29-1
TGTGCCACCCGGATGGCAGGGGGGAACGAGCAGTACTTC	CATRMAGGNEQYF	.	.	TRBJ2-7	TRBV15
TGTGCCAGCAGCTTTCTCTATGGCTACACCTTC	CASSFLYGYTF	.	many	TRBJ1-2	TRBV12-3/TRBV12-4
TGCGCCAGCAGCCTTCCTGACCGACCACTCTCTGGAAACACCATATATTTT	CASSLPDRPLSGNTIYF	.	.	TRBJ1-3	TRBV4-1
TGTGCTAGTGGTTTGGGGGGACAGGGAGAGTACTTC	CASGLGGQGEYF	TRBD1	few	TRBJ2-5	TRBV12-5
TGCAGCGCCCAGGAGGGCCCAGAGACCCAGTACTTC	CSAQEGPETQYF	.	.	TRBJ2-5	TRBV29-1
TGCAGTGCTAGAGCAAAGGACCCCGGAAACACCATATATTTT	CSARAKDPGNTIYF	.	.	TRBJ1-3	TRBV20-1
TGTGCCAGCAGCTCACCCACTAGCGGGAGATACAATGAGCAGTTCTTC	CASSSPTSGRYNEQFF	TRBD2	.	TRBJ2-1	TRBV7-6
TGTGCCAGTAGTATCGGGTACCTCTTGAACACTGAAGCTTTCTTT	CASSIGYLLNTEAFF	.	.	TRBJ1-1	TRBV19
TGCGCCAGCAGCCTAGAAACCTACGAGCGGTACTTC	CASSLETYERYF	.	.	TRBJ2-5	TRBV5-1
TGTGCCAGCAGAACACAGGGACCCAGAGCGGGCACAGATACGCAGTATTTT	CASRTQGPRAGTDTQYF	.	.	TRBJ2-3	TRBV6-2/TRBV6-3
TGCGCCAGCAGTACCAGCGGGGGCCTCACAGATACGCAGTATTTT	CASSTSGGLTDTQYF	TRBD2	few	TRBJ2-3	TRBV4-1
TGTGCCAGCAGCGAGCCGACAGGGGCAGAGCAGTTCTTC	CASSEPTGAEQFF	TRBD1	.	TRBJ2-1	TRBV9